Shown below are 20 T cell receptor beta chains from a single sample sequenced in a study of cytomegalovirus exposure and HLA in healthy donors. PCR employed 60 Vbeta and 13 Jbeta primers. Using immunoSEQ multiplex PCR, the repertoire was profiled, and TCRdb retains in-frame clones only, with some absent. The sample shows 180,000 or so clones, 77% of them seen only once. Input material: PBMCs. The receptor source for this set is a man aged 18 to 29 in good health and CMV-seronegative.

The genes are TRBV30 and TRBJ2-4, with D tentatively TRBD1 (6 bases). CDR3 length equals 17 residues. The V end was cut by 7 bases, the J end by 3 bases, with 25 bases between. Germline CDR1 GTSNPN, CDR2 SVGIG (reference sequence). The CDR3 reads CALGIGGNRVVKNIQYF. The CDR3 nucleotides read TGTGCCTTAGGGATTGGTGGGAACAGGGTTGTCAAAAACATTCAGTACTTC.

The chain uses TRBV5-4 and TRBJ1-3, with 7 bases that match TRBD1. The CDR3 spans 15 residues. Germline CDR1 and CDR2: SGHNT and YYREEE (reference sequence). After removal of 4 bases from V and 0 bases from J, the junction contained 4 bases not matched to a gene. The DNA of the CDR3 is TGTGCCAGCAGCGCCGGGACAGCCTCTGGAAACACCATATATTTT. Its protein product is CASSAGTASGNTIYF.

This clone has just a few counts. CDR3 sequence reads: CASKTGSGNTIYF. CDR3 in DNA: TGTGCCAGTAAGACAGGCTCTGGAAACACCATATATTTT. The chain carries TRBV11-3 and TRBJ1-3; possible D gene TRBD1, 6 bases. Looked up from germline, CDR1 is SGHNT and CDR2 is YENEEA. CDR3 length: 13 amino acids. V lost 9 bases, J lost 0 bases, and 9 bases lay in between.

This chain links TRBV9 with TRBJ1-2, with D possibly being TRBD1 (5 bases). From germline, CDR1 is SGDLS and CDR2 YYNGEE. V was trimmed by 0 bases and J by 4 bases, leaving 16 bases between them. There are 16 residues in the CDR3. CDR3 coding DNA: TGTGCCAGCAGCGTAGAGGGCGGGAACAGGTCCTATGGCTACACCTTC. This encodes CASSVEGGNRSYGYTF.

The V and J genes are TRBV2 and TRBJ1-5, with unresolved D. The CDR3 totals 15 residues. In germline, CDR1 is SNHLY, CDR2 FYNNEI. Deletions cut 6 bases from V and 3 bases from J, with 15 bases between. CDR3 sequence (DNA): TGTGCCAGCAGGTCACTCGGACTGTACAATCAGCCCCAGCATTTT. As protein: CASRSLGLYNQPQHF. The entire variable domain, with the rest obtained from reference TRBV2 and TRBJ1-5, is as follows: EPEVTQTPSHQVTQMGQEVILRCVPISNHLYFYWYRQILGQKVEFLVSFYNNEISEKSEIFDDQFSVERPDGSNFTLKIRSTKLEDSAMYFCASRSLGLYNQPQHFGDGTRLSIL.

The chain joins TRBV10-3 to TRBJ2-3; 12 bases line up with TRBD1. The V gene's germline CDR1 is ENHRY and CDR2 SYGVKD. CDR3 length equals 17 residues. Losses at the gene ends were 5 bases for V and 4 bases for J; bases not matched to a gene: 10. For the CDR3, the DNA is TGTGCCATCAGTTCGAGGGGGACAGGGGGCAGAGCAGATACGCAGTATTTT. This gives the protein CAISSRGTGGRADTQYF.

This sequence joins TRBV19 and TRBJ1-4; 7 positions agree with TRBD1. This CDR3 region has 15 residues. Germline CDR1 and CDR2: LNHDA and SQIVND (reference sequence). With 4 bases clipped from V and 3 bases from J, the junction kept 5 bases outside the gene matches. The CDR3 loop reads CASSRDDRANEKLFF. CDR3 sequence (DNA): TGTGCCAGTAGTAGGGACGACAGGGCTAATGAAAAACTGTTTTTT.

The genes are TRBV6-6 and TRBJ2-1, with TRBD2 matching over 8 bases. Unmatched junction bases numbered 10, after V lost 2 bases and J lost 7 bases. Germline CDR1 MNHNY, CDR2 SVGAGI (reference sequence). CDR3 length: 16 residues. As DNA, the CDR3 is TGTGCCAGCAGTTACGACTACTGGACTAGCCGTAATGAGCAGTTCTTC. This translates into CASSYDYWTSRNEQFF.

This chain joins TRBV27 and TRBJ2-5; 8 bases agree with TRBD2. The J call may be incorrect, as the DNA end agrees better with TRBJ2-7. CDR3 size: 15 residues. Germline CDR1 is MNHEY and CDR2 is SMNVEV (reference sequence). DNA for the CDR3: TGTGCCAGCAGGGGAAGAGGACTAGCAATGTACGAGCAGTACTTC. It is translated as CASRGRGLAMYEQYF.

This chain connects TRBV5-6 to TRBJ1-2; D remains unclear. V lost 0 bases and J 5 bases, leaving 11 bases between the germline ends. The CDR3 has 14 amino acids. Looked up from germline, CDR1 is SGHDT and CDR2 is YYEEEE. The CDR3 is CASSLDGRKYGYTF. The CDR3 DNA sequence: TGTGCCAGCAGCTTGGATGGCAGAAAGTATGGCTACACCTTC. The whole variable domain, remainder taken from reference TRBV5-6 and TRBJ1-2, is DAGVTQSPTHLIKTRGQQVTLRCSPKSGHDTVSWYQQALGQGPQFIFQYYEEEERQRGNFPDRFSGHQFPNYSSELNVNALLLGDSALYLCASSLDGRKYGYTFGSGTRLTVV.

This sequence joins TRBV7-2 and TRBJ2-2; 7 bases map to TRBD1. This CDR3 region has 17 residues. With 2 bases clipped from V and 0 bases from J, the junction kept 6 bases outside the gene matches. From germline, CDR1 is SGHTA and CDR2 FQGNSA. For the CDR3, the DNA is TGTGCCAGCAGCTTATACCCGGGACAGACGAACACCGGGGAGCTGTTTTTT. As protein: CASSLYPGQTNTGELFF.

The CDR3 nucleotides read TGCGCCAGCAGCGCCGCATGGGCAGGTATGACCTACGAGCAGTACTTC. This gives the protein CASSAAWAGMTYEQYF. The chain couples TRBV5-1 to TRBJ2-7, with D unresolved. Germline CDR1 is SGHRS and CDR2 is YFSETQ. V shed 4 bases and J shed 2 bases, with 19 bases lying between them. This CDR3 comprises 16 residues.

The genes are TRBV4-3 and TRBJ2-7, with D perhaps TRBD2 (6 bases). In germline, CDR1 is LGHNA, CDR2 YSLEER. V gave up 2 bases and J gave up 4 bases, with 15 bases separating them. CDR3 length: 15 residues. The CDR3 spells CASSQMAGSFYEQYF. CDR3 coding DNA: TGCGCCAGCAGCCAAATGGCGGGATCGTTTTACGAGCAGTACTTC.

J is TRBJ2-1 and V is TRBV7-3, with D tentatively TRBD2 (7 bases). Germline V gives CDR1 SGHTA, CDR2 FQGTGA. The V end lost 5 bases, the J end lost 10 bases, and 12 bases lay between the germline ends. This CDR3 has 12 residues. CDR3 DNA: TGTGCCAGCAGCATAGGGGGGGGAGAGCAGTTCTTC. It codes for CASSIGGGEQFF.

The V gene is TRBV7-2, the J gene TRBJ1-1; TRBD1 is a possible D gene (6 bases). V was shortened by 4 bases and J by 0 bases, with 12 bases between the two germline ends. CDR1 is SGHTA, CDR2 FQGNSA, per germline. The CDR3 totals 15 residues. This CDR3 is CASSSQGSLNTEAFF. The CDR3 bases are TGTGCCAGCAGCTCACAGGGATCCCTGAACACTGAAGCTTTCTTT.

The chain employs TRBV4-2 and TRBJ2-5, with D possibly matching TRBD1 (5 bases). Trimming pared 1 base from V and 1 base from J, leaving 10 bases between. In germline, CDR1 is LGHNA, CDR2 YNFKEQ. The CDR3 spans 15 residues. CDR3 sequence reads: CASSQGQGSQETQYF. CDR3 bases: TGTGCCAGCAGCCAAGGCCAGGGTAGCCAAGAGACCCAGTACTTC.

The rearrangement uses TRBV30 and TRBJ2-5, with 9 bases aligning to TRBD2. Germline V CDR1 and CDR2: GTSNPN, SVGIG (reference sequence). The CDR3 contains 16 residues. V was clipped by 0 bases and J by 0 bases; unmatched bases: 5. CDR3 DNA: TGTGCCTGGAGTGTAGGGACTAGCTTGTACCAAGAGACCCAGTACTTC. It is translated as CAWSVGTSLYQETQYF.

This clone was detected a few times. The chain links TRBV9 to TRBJ2-1, with TRBD2 matching over 7 bases. The V and J ends lost 0 bases and 5 bases, in that order; junction bases with no gene match: 5. CDR1 is SGDLS, CDR2 YYNGEE, per germline. The CDR3 is 15 amino acids. CDR3 in DNA: TGTGCCAGCAGCGTAGATAGCGGGCACCACAATGAGCAGTTCTTC. Amino acid sequence: CASSVDSGHHNEQFF.

The chain recombines TRBV5-1 with TRBJ2-1, with 9 bases identical to TRBD2. Per the germline V gene, CDR1 is SGHRS and CDR2 is YFSETQ. The length of the CDR3 is 15 residues. The V gene end was trimmed by 2 bases and the J gene end by 10 bases; junction bases not matched to a gene: 10. CDR3 in DNA: TGCGCCAGCAGCTTAGGCGCGGGAGGGCCTCAAGAGCAGTTCTTC. Residues: CASSLGAGGPQEQFF.

The chain employs TRBV7-2 and TRBJ2-3; maybe TRBD2 (7 bases). The germline CDR1 and CDR2 sequences are SGHTA and FQGNSA. This CDR3 spans 16 amino acids. Trimming cost V 0 bases and J 2 bases, with 12 bases left between them. CDR3 nucleotide sequence: TGTGCCAGCAGCTTAGCGCTTGGGGGGGCCACAGATACGCAGTATTTT. As protein: CASSLALGGATDTQYF.